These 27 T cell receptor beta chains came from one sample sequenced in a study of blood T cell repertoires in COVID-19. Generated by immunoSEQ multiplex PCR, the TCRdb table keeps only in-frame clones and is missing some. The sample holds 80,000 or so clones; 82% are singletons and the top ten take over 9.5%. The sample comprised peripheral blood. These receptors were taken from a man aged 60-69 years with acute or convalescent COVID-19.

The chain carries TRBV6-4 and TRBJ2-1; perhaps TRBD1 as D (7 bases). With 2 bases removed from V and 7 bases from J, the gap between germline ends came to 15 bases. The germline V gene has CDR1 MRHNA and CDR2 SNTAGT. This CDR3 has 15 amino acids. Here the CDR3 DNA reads TGTGCCAGCAGTGACGGGCAGACAGGGAGGAATGAGCAGTTCTTC. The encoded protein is CASSDGQTGRNEQFF.

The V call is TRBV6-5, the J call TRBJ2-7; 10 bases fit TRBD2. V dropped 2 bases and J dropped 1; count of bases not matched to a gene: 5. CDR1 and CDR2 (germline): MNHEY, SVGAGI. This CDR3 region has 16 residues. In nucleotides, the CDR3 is TGTGCCAGCAGTTACGGGGCTAGCGGGAGATCCTACGAGCAGTACTTC. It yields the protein CASSYGASGRSYEQYF.

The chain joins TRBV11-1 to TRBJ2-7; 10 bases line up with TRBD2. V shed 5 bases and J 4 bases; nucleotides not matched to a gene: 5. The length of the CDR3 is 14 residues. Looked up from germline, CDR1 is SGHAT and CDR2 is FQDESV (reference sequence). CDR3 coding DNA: TGTGCCAGCAGCACGCTACTAGCGGGGTACGAGCAGTACTTC. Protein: CASSTLLAGYEQYF. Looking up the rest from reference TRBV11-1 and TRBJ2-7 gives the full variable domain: EAEVAQSPRYKITEKSQAVAFWCDPISGHATLYWYRQILGQGPELLVQFQDESVVDDSQLPKDRFSAERLKGVDSTLKIQPAELGDSAMYLCASSTLLAGYEQYFGPGTRLTVT.

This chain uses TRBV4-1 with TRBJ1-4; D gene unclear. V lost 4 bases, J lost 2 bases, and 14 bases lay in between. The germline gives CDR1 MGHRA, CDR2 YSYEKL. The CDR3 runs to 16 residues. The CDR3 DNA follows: TGCGCCAGCAGCCCCAGGACTCAAGCGACTAATGAAAAACTGTTTTTT. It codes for CASSPRTQATNEKLFF.

This CDR3 reads CASSLIAGDTGELFF. The CDR3, as DNA: TGTGCCAGCAGCTTAATAGCAGGGGACACCGGGGAGCTGTTTTTT. This chain connects TRBV11-2 to TRBJ2-2; tentative D call: TRBD1 (6 bases). The CDR3 has 15 residues. Germline loops: CDR1 SGHAT, CDR2 FQNNGV. Trimming left V 2 bases short and J 3 bases short, with 10 bases between. Full variable domain (outside the CDR3, taken from reference TRBV11-2 and TRBJ2-2): EAGVAQSPRYKIIEKRQSVAFWCNPISGHATLYWYQQILGQGPKLLIQFQNNGVVDDSQLPKDRFSAERLKGVDSTLKIQPAKLEDSAVYLCASSLIAGDTGELFFGEGSRLTVL.

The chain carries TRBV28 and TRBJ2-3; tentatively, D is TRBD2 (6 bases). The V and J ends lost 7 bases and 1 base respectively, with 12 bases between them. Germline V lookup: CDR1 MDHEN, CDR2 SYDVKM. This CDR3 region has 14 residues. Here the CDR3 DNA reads TGTGCCAGCATCACGAGGGAGGGCACAGATACGCAGTATTTT. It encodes CASITREGTDTQYF.

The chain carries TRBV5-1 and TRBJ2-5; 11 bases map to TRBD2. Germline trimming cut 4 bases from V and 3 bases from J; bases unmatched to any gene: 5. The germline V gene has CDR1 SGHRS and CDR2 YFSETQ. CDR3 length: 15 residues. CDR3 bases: TGCGCCAGCAGCACCACGACTAGCGGGAAAGAGACCCAGTACTTC. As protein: CASSTTTSGKETQYF. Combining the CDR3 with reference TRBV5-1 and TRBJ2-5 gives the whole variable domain KAGVTQTPRYLIKTRGQQVTLSCSPISGHRSVSWYQQTPGQGLQFLFEYFSETQRNKGNFPGRFSGRQFSNSRSEMNVSTLELGDSALYLCASSTTTSGKETQYFGPGTRLLVL.

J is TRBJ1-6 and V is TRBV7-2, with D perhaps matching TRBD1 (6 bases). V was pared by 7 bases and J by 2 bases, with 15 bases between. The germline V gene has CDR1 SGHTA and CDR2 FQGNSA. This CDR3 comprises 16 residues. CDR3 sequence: CASNPGGGPYNSPLHF. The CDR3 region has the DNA TGTGCCAGCAATCCGGGTGGGGGCCCCTATAATTCACCCCTCCACTTT.

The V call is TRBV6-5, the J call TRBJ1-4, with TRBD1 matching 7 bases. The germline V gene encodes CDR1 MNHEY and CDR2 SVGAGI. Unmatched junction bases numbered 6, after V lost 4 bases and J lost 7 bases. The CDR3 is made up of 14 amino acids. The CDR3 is CASSFRGSGEKLFF. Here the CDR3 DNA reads TGTGCCAGCAGTTTCAGGGGGTCAGGTGAAAAACTGTTTTTT.

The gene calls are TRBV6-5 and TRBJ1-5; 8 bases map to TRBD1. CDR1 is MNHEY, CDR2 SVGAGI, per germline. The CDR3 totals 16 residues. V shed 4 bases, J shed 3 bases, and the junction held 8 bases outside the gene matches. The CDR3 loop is CASSSGQGRINQPQHF. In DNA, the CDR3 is TGTGCCAGCAGTTCCGGACAGGGCCGGATCAATCAGCCCCAGCATTTT.

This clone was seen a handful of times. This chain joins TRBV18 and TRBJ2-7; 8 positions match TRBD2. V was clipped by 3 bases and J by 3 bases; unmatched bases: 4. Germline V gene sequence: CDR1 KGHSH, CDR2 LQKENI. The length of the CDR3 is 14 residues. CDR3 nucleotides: TGTGCCAGCTCACCGACTAGCGTGGGCTACGAGCAGTACTTC. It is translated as CASSPTSVGYEQYF. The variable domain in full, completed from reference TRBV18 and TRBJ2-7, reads NAGVMQNPRHLVRRRGQEARLRCSPMKGHSHVYWYRQLPEEGLKFMVYLQKENIIDESGMPKERFSAEFPKEGPSILRIQQVVRGDSAAYFCASSPTSVGYEQYFGPGTRLTVT.

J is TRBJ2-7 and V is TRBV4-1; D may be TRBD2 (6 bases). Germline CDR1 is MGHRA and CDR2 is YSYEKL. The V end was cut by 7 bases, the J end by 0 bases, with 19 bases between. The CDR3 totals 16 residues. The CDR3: CASNTGREPCSYEQYF. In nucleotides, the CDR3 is TGCGCCAGCAATACCGGGCGGGAACCTTGCTCCTACGAGCAGTACTTC.

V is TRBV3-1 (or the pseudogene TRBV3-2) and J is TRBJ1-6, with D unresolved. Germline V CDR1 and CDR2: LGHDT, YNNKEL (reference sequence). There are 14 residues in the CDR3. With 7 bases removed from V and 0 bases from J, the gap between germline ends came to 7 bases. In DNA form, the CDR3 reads TGTGCCAGCATCGCGAGCTCCTATAATTCACCCCTCCACTTT. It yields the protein CASIASSYNSPLHF.

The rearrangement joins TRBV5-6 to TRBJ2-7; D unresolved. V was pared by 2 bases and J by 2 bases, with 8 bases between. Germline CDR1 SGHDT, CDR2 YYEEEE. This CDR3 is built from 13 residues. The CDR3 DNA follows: TGTGCCAGCAGCTTCACCTCGGCCTACGAGCAGTACTTC. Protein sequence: CASSFTSAYEQYF.

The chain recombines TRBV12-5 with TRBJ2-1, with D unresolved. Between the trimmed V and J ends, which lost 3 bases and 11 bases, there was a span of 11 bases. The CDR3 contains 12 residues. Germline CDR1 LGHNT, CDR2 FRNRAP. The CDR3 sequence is CASGLDSVKQFF. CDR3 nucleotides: TGTGCTAGTGGTTTAGACTCGGTGAAGCAGTTCTTC.

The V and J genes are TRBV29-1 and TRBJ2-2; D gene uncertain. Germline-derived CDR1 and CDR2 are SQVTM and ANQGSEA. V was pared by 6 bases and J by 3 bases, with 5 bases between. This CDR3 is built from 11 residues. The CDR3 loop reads CSVYYTGELFF. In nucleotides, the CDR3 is TGCAGCGTGTACTACACCGGGGAGCTGTTTTTT.

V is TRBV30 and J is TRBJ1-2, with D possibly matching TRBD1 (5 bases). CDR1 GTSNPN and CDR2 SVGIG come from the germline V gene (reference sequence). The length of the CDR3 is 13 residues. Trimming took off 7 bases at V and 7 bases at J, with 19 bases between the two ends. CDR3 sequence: CAFHPLGPGGYTF. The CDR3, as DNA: TGTGCCTTTCACCCGTTGGGGCCCGGTGGCTACACCTTC.

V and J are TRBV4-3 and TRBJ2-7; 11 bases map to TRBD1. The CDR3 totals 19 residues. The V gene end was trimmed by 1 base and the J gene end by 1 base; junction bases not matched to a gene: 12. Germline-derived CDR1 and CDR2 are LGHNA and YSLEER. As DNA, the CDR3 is TGCGCCAGCAGCCAAGTAACGGGACAGGGGGATCCGCTTTCCTACGAGCAGTACTTC. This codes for CASSQVTGQGDPLSYEQYF.

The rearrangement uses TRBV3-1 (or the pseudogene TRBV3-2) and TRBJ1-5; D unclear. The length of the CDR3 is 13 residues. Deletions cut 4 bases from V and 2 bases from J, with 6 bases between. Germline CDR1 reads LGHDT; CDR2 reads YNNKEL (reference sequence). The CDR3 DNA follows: TGTGCCAGCAGCCGGCTGGGCAATCAGCCCCAGCATTTT. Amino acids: CASSRLGNQPQHF.

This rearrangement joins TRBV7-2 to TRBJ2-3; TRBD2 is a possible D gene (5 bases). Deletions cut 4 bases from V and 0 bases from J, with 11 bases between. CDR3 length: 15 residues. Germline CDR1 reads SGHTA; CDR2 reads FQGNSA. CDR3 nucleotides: TGTGCCAGCAGCTCCGACGGCGGGAGCACAGATACGCAGTATTTT. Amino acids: CASSSDGGSTDTQYF.

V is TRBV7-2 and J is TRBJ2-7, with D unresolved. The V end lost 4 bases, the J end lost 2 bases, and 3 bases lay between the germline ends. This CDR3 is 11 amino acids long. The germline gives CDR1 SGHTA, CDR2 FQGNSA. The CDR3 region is CASSSAYEQYF. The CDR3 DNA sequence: TGTGCCAGCAGCTCCGCCTACGAGCAGTACTTC. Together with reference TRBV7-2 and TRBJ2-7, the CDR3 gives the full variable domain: GAGVSQSPSNKVTEKGKDVELRCDPISGHTALYWYRQSLGQGLEFLIYFQGNSAPDKSGLPSDRFSAERTGGSVSTLTIQRTQQEDSAVYLCASSSAYEQYFGPGTRLTVT.

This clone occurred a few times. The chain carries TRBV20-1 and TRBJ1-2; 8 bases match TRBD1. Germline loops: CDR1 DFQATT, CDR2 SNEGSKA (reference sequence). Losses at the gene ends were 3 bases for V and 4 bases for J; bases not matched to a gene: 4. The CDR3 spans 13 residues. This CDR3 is CSASPGTGYGYTF. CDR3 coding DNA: TGCAGTGCTAGTCCCGGGACAGGCTATGGCTACACCTTC.

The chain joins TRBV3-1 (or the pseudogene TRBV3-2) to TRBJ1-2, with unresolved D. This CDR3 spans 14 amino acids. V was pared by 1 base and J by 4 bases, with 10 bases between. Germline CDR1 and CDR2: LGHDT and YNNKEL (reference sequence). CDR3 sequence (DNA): TGTGCCAGCAGCCAAGGCGAAACAGCCTATGGCTACACCTTC. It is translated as CASSQGETAYGYTF.

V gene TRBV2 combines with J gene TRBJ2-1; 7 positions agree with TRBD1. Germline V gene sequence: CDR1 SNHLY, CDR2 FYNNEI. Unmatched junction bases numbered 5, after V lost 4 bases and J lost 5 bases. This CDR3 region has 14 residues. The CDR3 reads CASSVGTVNNEQFF. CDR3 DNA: TGTGCCAGCAGTGTTGGGACAGTTAACAATGAGCAGTTCTTC.

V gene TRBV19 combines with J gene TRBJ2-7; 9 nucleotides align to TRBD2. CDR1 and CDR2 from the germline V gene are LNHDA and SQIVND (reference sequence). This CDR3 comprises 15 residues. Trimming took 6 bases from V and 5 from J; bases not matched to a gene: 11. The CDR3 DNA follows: TGTGCCAGTAGCCCTTCCACAAGCGGGGGGAACGAGCAGTACTTC. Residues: CASSPSTSGGNEQYF. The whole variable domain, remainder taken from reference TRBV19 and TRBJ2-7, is DGGITQSPKYLFRKEGQNVTLSCEQNLNHDAMYWYRQDPGQGLRLIYYSQIVNDFQKGDIAEGYSVSREKKESFPLTVTSAQKNPTAFYLCASSPSTSGGNEQYFGPGTRLTVT.

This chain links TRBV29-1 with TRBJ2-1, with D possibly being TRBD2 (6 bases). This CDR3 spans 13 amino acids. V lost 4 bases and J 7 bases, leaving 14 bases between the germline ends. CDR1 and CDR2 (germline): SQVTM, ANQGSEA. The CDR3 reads CSVVEGGINEQFF. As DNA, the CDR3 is TGCAGCGTTGTCGAGGGAGGAATAAATGAGCAGTTCTTC.

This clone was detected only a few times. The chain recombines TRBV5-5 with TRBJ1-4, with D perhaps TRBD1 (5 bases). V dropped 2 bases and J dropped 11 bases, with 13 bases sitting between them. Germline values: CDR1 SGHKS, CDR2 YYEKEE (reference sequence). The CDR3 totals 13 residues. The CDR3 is CASSFRASEKLFF. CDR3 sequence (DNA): TGTGCCAGCAGCTTCAGGGCCAGTGAGAAACTGTTTTTT.